The entry below describes one T cell receptor (beta chain). Its antigen is undetermined. This sample is drawn from a study of beta chain features in type 1 diabetes. Every bit of the isolated RNA underwent reverse transcription, so sequencing read expressed TCRB transcripts. TCRdb's copy holds only in-frame clones and misses some; the assay was immunoSEQ multiplex PCR. The table lists some 110,000 clones, 16% of them singletons. The CDR3 runs to 13 residues. The V segment lost 7 bases and the J segment 2 bases; nucleotides outside the gene matches: 4. The germline CDR1 and CDR2 sequences are ENHRY and SYGVKD. Notes on the study in general: Patients' naive, central memory and Treg TCRB repertoires seemed closer to one another than those of healthy donors. Patients with Type 1 diabetes showed moderately but significantly shorter TCRB CDR3s in all four CD4+ subsets. PCR, the amplification step, might favor shorter templates, equally in patients and controls. Reads derived from cDNA could over-represent cells showing high TCR expression. Researchers could not determine here whether HLA type influences TCRB rearrangement.

The sample taken for sequencing was central memory CD4+ T cells from blood. The sequence was collected from a man younger than 45 with type 1 diabetes. The rearrangement joins TRBV10-3 to TRBJ1-2; 7 bases agree with TRBD1. In nucleotides, the CDR3 is TGTGCCATCAAGAAACAGGGGAACTATGGCTACACCTTC. This sequence encodes CAIKKQGNYGYTF.